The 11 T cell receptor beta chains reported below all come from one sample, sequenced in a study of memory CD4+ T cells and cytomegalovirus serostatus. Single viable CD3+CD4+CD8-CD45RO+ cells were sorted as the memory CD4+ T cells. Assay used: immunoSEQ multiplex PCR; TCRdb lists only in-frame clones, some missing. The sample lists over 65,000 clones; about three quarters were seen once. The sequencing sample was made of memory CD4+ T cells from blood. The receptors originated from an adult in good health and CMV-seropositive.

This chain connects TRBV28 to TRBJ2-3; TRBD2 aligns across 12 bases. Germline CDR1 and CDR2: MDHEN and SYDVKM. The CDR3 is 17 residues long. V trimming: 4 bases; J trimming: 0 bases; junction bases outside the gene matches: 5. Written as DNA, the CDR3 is TGTGCCAGCAGTTCTCCTAGCGGGAGGGAGAGCACAGATACGCAGTATTTT. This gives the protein CASSSPSGRESTDTQYF.

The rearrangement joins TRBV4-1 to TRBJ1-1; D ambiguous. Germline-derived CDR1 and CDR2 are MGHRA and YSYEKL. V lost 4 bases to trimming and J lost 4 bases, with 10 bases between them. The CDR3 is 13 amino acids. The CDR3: CASSRGGSTEAFF. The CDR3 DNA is TGCGCCAGCAGCCGGGGAGGGAGCACTGAAGCTTTCTTT.

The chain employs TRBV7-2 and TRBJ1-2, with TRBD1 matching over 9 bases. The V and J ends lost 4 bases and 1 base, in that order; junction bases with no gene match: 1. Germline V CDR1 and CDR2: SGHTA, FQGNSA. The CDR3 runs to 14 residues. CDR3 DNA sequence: TGTGCCAGCAGCTCGGACAGGGGTAACTATGGCTACACCTTC. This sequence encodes CASSSDRGNYGYTF.

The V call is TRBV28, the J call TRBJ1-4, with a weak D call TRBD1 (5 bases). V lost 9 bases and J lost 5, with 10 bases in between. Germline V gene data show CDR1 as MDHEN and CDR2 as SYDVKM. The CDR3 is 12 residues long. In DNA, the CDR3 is TGTGCCAGTGAGGGGAAGAATGAAAAACTGTTTTTT. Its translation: CASEGKNEKLFF.

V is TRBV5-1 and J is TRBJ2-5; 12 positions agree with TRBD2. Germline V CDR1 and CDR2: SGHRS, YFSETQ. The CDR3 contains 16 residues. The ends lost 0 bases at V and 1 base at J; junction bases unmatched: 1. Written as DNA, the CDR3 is TGCGCCAGCAGCTTGGCGACTAGCGGGGGCCAAGAGACCCAGTACTTC. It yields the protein CASSLATSGGQETQYF.

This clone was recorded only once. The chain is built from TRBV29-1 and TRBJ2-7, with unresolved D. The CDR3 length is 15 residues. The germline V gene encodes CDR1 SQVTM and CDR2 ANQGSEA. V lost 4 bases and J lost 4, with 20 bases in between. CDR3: CSVVEFRTGGYEQYF. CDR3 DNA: TGCAGCGTTGTGGAGTTTCGGACGGGTGGTTACGAGCAGTACTTC.

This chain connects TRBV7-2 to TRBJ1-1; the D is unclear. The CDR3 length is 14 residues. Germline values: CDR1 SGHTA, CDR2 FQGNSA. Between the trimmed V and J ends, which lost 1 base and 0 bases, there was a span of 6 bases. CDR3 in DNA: TGTGCCAGCAGCTTAGGACAAATGAACACTGAAGCTTTCTTT. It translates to CASSLGQMNTEAFF.

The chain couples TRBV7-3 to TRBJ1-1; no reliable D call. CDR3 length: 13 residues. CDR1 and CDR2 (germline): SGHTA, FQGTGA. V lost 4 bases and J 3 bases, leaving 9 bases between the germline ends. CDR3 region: CASSSGRDTEAFF. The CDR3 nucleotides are TGTGCCAGCAGCTCCGGACGGGACACTGAAGCTTTCTTT.

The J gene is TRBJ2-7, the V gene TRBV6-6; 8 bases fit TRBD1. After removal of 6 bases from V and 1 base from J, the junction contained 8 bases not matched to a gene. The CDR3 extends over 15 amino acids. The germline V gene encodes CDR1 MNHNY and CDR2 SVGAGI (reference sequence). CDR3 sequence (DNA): TGTGCCAGCAGACCCGGACAGGGAGGTTCCTACGAGCAGTACTTC. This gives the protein CASRPGQGGSYEQYF.

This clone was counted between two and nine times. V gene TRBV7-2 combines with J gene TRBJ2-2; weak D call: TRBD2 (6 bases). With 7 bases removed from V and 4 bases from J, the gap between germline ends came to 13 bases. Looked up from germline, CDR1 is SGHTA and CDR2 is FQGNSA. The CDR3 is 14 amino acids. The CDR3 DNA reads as TGTGCCAGCAAAGGGACTTTTAGCACCGGGGAGCTGTTTTTT. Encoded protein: CASKGTFSTGELFF.

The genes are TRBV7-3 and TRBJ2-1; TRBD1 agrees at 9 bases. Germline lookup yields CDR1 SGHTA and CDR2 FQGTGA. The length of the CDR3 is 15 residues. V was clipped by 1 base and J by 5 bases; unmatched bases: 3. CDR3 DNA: TGTGCCAGCAGCTTAATTGGGACAGGGAACAATGAGCAGTTCTTC. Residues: CASSLIGTGNNEQFF.